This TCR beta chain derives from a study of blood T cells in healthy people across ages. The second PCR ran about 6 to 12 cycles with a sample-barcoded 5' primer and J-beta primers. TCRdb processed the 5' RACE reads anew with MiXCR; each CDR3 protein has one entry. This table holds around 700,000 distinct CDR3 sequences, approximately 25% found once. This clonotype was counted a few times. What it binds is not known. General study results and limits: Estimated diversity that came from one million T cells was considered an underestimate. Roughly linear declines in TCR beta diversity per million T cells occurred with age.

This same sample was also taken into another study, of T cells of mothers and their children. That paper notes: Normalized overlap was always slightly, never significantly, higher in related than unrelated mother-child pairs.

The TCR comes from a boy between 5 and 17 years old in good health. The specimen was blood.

The CDR3 region has the DNA TGTGCCAGCAGCTTAGTCGGGGCTCAACTTCGAGGGAATGAGCAGTTCTTC. Translated, it gives CASSLVGAQLRGNEQFF. The rearrangement uses TRBV7-2 and TRBJ2-5; the D call may be TRBD1 or TRBD2 (5 bases each). The last part of the DNA fits TRBJ2-1 better; the J call may be wrong. Per germline, CDR1 SGHTA and CDR2 FQGNSA. The CDR3 runs 17 residues.